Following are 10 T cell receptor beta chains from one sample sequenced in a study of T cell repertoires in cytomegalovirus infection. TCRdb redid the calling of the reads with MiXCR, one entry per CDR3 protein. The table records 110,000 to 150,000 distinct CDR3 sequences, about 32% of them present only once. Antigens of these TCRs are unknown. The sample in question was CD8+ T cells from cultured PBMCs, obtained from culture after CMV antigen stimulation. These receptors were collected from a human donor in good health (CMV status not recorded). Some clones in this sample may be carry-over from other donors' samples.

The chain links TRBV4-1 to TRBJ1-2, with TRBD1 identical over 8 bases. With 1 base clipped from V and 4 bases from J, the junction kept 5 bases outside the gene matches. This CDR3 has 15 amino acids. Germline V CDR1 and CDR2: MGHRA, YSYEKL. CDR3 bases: TGCGCCAGCAGCCAAGTAACAGGGGGAAGCTATGGCTACACCTTC. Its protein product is CASSQVTGGSYGYTF.

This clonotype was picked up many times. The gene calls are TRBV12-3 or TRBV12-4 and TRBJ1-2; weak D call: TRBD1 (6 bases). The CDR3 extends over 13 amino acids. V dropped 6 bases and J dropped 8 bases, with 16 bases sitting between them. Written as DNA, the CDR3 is TGTGCCAGCAGCCTGGACAGTCCCAGCGGCTACACCTTC. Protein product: CASSLDSPSGYTF.

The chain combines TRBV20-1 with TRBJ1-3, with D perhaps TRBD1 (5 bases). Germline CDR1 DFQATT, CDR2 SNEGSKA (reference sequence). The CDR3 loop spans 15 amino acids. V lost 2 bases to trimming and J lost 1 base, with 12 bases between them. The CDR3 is CSARRTDSSGNTIYF. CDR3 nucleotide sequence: TGCAGTGCTAGACGAACAGACAGTTCTGGAAACACCATATATTTT.

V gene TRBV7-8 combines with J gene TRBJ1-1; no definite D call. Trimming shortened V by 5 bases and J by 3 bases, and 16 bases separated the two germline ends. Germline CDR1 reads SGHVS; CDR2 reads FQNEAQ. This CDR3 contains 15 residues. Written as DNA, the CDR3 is TGTGCCAGCAGCCAACTCTTCATAATGGACACTGAAGCTTTCTTT. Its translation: CASSQLFIMDTEAFF.

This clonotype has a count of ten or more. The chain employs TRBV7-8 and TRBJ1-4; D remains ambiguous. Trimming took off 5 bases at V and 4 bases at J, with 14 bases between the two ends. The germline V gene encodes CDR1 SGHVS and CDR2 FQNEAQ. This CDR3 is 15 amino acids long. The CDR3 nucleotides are TGTGCCAGCAGCCCTACGTCGACTGATAATGAAAAACTGTTTTTT. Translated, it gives CASSPTSTDNEKLFF.

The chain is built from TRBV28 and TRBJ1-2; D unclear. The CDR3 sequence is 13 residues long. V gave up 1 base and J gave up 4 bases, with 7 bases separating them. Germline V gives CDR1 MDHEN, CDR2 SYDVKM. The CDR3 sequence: CASSLLLTYGYTF. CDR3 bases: TGTGCCAGCAGTTTATTACTGACCTATGGCTACACCTTC.

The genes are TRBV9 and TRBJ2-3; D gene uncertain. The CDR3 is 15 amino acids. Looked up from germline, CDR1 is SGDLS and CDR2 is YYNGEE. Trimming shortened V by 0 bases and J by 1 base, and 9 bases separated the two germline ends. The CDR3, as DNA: TGTGCCAGCAGCGTAGATGGCACCCGCACAGATACGCAGTATTTT. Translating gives CASSVDGTRTDTQYF. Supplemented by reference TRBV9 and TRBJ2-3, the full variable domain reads DSGVTQTPKHLITATGQRVTLRCSPRSGDLSVYWYQQSLDQGLQFLIQYYNGEERAKGNILERFSAQQFPDLHSELNLSSLELGDSALYFCASSVDGTRTDTQYFGPGTRLTVL.

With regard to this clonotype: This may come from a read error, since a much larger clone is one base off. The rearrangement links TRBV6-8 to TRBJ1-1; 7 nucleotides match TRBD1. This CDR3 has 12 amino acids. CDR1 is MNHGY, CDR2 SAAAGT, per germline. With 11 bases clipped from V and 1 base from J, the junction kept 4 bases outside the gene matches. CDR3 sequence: CAGGQQNTEAFF. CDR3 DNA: TGTGCCGGGGGACAGCAGAACACTGAAGCTTTCTTT.

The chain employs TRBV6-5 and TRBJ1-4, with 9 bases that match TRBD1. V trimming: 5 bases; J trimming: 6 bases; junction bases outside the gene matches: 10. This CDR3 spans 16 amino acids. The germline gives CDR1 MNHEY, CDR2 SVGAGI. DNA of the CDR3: TGTGCCAGCAGTCTTGGACAGGGGAGGGGAGATGAAAAACTGTTTTTT. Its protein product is CASSLGQGRGDEKLFF.

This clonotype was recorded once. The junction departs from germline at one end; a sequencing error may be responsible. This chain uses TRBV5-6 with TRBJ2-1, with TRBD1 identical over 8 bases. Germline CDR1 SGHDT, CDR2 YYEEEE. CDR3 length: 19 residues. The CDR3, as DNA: TGTGCCAGCAGAACCATAGAAGGACAGGGTGAAGATTCCTACAATGATCAGTTCTTC. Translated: CASRTIEGQGEDSYNDQFF.